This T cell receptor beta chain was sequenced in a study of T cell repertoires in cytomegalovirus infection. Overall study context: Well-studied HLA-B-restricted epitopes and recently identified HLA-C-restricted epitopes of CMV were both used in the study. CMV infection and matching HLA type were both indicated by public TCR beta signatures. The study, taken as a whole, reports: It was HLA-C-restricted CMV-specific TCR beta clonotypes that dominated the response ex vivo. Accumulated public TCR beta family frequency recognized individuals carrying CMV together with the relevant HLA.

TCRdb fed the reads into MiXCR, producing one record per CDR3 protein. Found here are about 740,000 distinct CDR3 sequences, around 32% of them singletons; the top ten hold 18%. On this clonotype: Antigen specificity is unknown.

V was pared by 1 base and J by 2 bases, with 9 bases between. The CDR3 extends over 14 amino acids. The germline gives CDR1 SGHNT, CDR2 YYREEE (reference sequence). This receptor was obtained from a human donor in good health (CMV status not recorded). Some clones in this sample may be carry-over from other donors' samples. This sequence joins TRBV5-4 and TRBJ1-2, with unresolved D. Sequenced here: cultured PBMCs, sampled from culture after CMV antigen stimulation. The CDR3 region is CASSLRGRNYGYTF. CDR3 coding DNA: TGTGCCAGCAGCTTGCGTGGCAGGAACTATGGCTACACCTTC. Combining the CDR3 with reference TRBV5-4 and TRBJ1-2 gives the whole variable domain ETGVTQSPTHLIKTRGQQVTLRCSSQSGHNTVSWYQQALGQGPQFIFQYYREEENGRGNFPPRFSGLQFPNYSSELNVNALELDDSALYLCASSLRGRNYGYTFGSGTRLTVV.